This T cell receptor beta chain was captured in a study of blood T cell repertoires in COVID-19. Study as a whole: COVID-19 samples, acute and convalescent, were from the United States, Italy and Spain. PBMCs, B-cell-depleted T cells, or T cells were the source of the cDNA or gDNA that made up the material.

Sequencing was performed with immunoSEQ multiplex PCR; in TCRdb, only in-frame clones are kept and a portion is missing. The top ten clones hold approximately 0.69% of a sample with under 250,000 clones, less than 90% of them seen once. The TCR sequence derives from a man aged 35-49 years with acute or convalescent COVID-19. The specimen was peripheral blood.

This CDR3 reads CAIRETPESYEQYF. The CDR3, as DNA: TGTGCCATCAGAGAAACACCGGAGTCCTACGAGCAGTACTTC. The rearrangement uses TRBV10-3 and TRBJ2-7; D remains unclear. V was shortened by 6 bases and J by 1 base, with 13 bases between the two germline ends. The germline V gene encodes CDR1 ENHRY and CDR2 SYGVKD. The CDR3 has 14 amino acids.